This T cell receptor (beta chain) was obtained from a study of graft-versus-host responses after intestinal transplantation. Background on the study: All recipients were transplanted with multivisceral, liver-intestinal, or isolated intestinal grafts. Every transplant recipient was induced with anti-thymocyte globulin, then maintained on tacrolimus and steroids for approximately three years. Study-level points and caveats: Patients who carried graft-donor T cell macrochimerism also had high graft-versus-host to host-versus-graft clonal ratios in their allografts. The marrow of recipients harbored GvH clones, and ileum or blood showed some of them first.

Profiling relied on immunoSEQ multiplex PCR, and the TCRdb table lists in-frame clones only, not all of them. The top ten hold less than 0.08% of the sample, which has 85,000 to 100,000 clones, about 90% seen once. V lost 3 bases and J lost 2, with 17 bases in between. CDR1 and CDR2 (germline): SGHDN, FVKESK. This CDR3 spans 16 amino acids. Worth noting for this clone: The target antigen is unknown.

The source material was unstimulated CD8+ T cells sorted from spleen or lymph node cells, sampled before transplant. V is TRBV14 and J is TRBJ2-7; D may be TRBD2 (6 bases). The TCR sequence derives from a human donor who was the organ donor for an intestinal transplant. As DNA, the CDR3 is TGTGCCAGCAGCCATGACGTCGGGGGTATAGCCTACGAGCAGTACTTC. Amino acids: CASSHDVGGIAYEQYF.